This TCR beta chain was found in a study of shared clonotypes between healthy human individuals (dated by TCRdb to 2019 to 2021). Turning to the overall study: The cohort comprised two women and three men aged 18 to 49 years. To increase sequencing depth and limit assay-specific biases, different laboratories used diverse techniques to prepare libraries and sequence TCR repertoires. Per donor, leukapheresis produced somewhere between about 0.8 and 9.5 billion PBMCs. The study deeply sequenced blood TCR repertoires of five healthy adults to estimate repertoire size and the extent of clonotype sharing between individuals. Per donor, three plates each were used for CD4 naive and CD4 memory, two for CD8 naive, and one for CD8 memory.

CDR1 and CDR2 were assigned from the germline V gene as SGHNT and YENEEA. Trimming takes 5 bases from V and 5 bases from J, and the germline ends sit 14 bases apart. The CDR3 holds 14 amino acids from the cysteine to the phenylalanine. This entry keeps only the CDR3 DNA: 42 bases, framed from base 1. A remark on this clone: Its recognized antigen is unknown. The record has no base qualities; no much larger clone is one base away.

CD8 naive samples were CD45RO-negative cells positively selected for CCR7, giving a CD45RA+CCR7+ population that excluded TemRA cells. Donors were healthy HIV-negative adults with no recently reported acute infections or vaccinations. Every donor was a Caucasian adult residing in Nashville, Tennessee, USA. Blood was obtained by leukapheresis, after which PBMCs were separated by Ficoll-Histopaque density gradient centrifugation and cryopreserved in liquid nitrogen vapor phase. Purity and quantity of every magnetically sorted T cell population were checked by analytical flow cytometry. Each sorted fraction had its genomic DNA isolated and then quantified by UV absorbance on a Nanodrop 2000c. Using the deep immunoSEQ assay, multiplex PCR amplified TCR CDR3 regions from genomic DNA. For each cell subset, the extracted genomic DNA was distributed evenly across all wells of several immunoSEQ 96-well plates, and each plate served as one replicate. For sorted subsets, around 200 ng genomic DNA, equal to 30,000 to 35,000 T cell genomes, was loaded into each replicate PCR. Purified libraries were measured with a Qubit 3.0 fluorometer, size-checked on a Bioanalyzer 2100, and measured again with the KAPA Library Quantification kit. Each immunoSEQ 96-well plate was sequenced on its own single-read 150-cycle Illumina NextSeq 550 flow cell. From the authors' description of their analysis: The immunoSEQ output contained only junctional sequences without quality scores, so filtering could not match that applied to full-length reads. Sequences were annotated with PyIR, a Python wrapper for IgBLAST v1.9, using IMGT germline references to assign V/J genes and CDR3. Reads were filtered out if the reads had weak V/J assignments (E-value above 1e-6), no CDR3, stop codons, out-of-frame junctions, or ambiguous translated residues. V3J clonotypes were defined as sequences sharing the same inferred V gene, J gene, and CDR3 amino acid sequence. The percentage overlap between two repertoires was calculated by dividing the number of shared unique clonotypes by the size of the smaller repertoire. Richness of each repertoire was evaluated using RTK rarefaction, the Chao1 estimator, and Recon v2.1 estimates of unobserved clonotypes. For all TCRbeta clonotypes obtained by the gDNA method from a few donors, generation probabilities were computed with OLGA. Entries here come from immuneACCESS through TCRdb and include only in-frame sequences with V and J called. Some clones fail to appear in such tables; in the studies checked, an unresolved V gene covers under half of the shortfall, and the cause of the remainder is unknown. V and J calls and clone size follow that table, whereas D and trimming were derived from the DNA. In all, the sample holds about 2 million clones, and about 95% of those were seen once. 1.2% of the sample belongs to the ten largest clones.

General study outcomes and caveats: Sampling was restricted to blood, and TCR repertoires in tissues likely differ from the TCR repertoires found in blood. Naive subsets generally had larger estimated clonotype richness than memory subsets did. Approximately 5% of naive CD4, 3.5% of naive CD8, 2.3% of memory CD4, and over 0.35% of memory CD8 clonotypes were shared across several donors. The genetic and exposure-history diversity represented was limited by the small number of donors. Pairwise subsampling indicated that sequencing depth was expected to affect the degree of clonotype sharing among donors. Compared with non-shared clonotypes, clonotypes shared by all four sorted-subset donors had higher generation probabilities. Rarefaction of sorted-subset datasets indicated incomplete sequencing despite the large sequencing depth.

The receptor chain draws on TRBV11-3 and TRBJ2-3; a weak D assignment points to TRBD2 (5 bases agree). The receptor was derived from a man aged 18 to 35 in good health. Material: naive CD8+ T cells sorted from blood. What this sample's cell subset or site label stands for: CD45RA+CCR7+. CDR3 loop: CASSTGLGGDTQYF. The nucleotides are TGTGCCAGCAGCACTGGACTCGGAGGAGATACGCAGTATTTT.